This TCR beta chain was recovered during a study of shared clonotypes between healthy human individuals. Whole-study context: Sampling drew on donors who were a couple of women and a few men aged 18 to 49.

Those who donated were healthy HIV-negative adults, with no recent acute infections or vaccinations reported. CDR3 length equals 14 residues. Germline values: CDR1 LNHDA, CDR2 SQIVND (reference sequence). V was cut by 3 bases and J by 5 bases, with 13 bases left in between. Sequenced by immunoSEQ multiplex PCR; TCRdb stores in-frame clones only, minus some. The sample has about 600,000 clones; around 77% are singletons. This clone was seen once. Sequenced input: PBMCs. The chain combines TRBV19 with TRBJ1-1; D is unresolved. The receptor was derived from a woman in her thirties or forties in good health. Some clones in this sample may be carry-over from other donors' samples. The CDR3 nucleotides read TGTGCCAGTAGTATCACCGGAGCAGAGACTGAAGCTTTCTTT. It codes for CASSITGAETEAFF. Complete variable domain (other parts from reference TRBV19 and TRBJ1-1): DGGITQSPKYLFRKEGQNVTLSCEQNLNHDAMYWYRQDPGQGLRLIYYSQIVNDFQKGDIAEGYSVSREKKESFPLTVTSAQKNPTAFYLCASSITGAETEAFFGQGTRLTVV.